These 17 T cell receptor beta chains were sequenced from one sample in a study of blood T cell repertoires in COVID-19. Clones were read by immunoSEQ multiplex PCR, and TCRdb kept only the in-frame ones, dropping some. Of about 17,000 clones listed, about 80% were seen once; the top ten hold approximately 23%. The sequencing sample was made of peripheral blood. The receptor set was obtained from a man between 60 and 70 years old with active or convalescent COVID-19.

There are a few counts of this clone. The CDR3: CASGHGGVWKDTEAFF. As DNA, the CDR3 is TGTGCCAGCGGGCATGGAGGGGTGTGGAAGGACACTGAAGCTTTCTTT. The V and J genes are TRBV6-4 and TRBJ1-1, with a possible D match to TRBD1 (5 bases). In germline, CDR1 is MRHNA, CDR2 SNTAGT. The ends were cut back, 8 bases at V and 3 bases at J, with 22 bases in the middle. This CDR3 contains 16 residues.

This chain joins TRBV4-1 and TRBJ1-6, with D possibly matching TRBD1 (5 bases). There are 12 residues in the CDR3. Germline V gene lookup returns CDR1 MGHRA and CDR2 YSYEKL. Trimming stripped 3 bases from V and 13 bases from J, with 10 bases between. CDR3 protein: CASSQGLWPLHF. The CDR3 DNA reads as TGCGCCAGCAGCCAGGGACTTTGGCCCCTCCACTTT.

V is TRBV2 and J is TRBJ2-7; D is undetermined. The CDR3 is 12 residues long. The V and J ends lost 10 bases and 1 base respectively, with 11 bases between them. Germline V gene lookup returns CDR1 SNHLY and CDR2 FYNNEI. The CDR3 sequence: CATGRSSYEQYF. CDR3 in DNA: TGTGCCACCGGAAGGAGTTCCTACGAGCAGTACTTC.

The CDR3 bases are TGTGCCAGCAGTGAAATGGGTCTAGCGGGACACTACGAGCAGTACTTC. Amino acid sequence: CASSEMGLAGHYEQYF. This chain connects TRBV6-1 to TRBJ2-7, with TRBD2 identical over 9 bases. Germline V CDR1 and CDR2: MNHNS, SASEGT. The CDR3 runs 16 residues. Germline trimming cut 2 bases from V and 3 bases from J; bases unmatched to any gene: 8.

The chain combines TRBV5-1 with TRBJ2-7, with 9 positions matching TRBD2. Germline V gene lookup returns CDR1 SGHRS and CDR2 YFSETQ. J gave up 5 bases and V 5 bases, and 8 bases lay outside the gene matches. This CDR3 contains 14 residues. CDR3 in DNA: TGCGCCAGCAGTCCCGGGACTAGCCCCAACGAGCAGTACTTC. It yields the protein CASSPGTSPNEQYF.

The CDR3 sequence: CASSQGENTEAFF. The CDR3 DNA sequence: TGTGCCAGCTCACAGGGGGAGAACACTGAAGCTTTCTTT. The J gene is TRBJ1-1, the V gene TRBV18; a weak D match, TRBD1 (6 bases). V gave up 4 bases and J gave up 1 base, with 7 bases separating them. This CDR3 contains 13 residues. Germline values: CDR1 KGHSH, CDR2 LQKENI.

This chain joins TRBV10-3 and TRBJ2-1; 9 bases line up with TRBD2. The length of the CDR3 is 13 residues. Germline CDR1 and CDR2: ENHRY and SYGVKD. Losses at the gene ends were 8 bases for V and 7 bases for J; bases not matched to a gene: 6. The CDR3 sequence: CAIETSGGNEQFF. The CDR3 bases are TGTGCCATCGAGACTAGCGGCGGAAATGAGCAGTTCTTC.

J is TRBJ2-2 and V is TRBV5-1; tentative D call: TRBD2 (6 bases). CDR3 length: 16 amino acids. The germline V gene encodes CDR1 SGHRS and CDR2 YFSETQ. Trimming took 3 bases from V and 6 from J, leaving 18 bases between them. The chain's CDR3 is CASSSSTGSGPGELFF. The DNA of the CDR3 is TGCGCCAGCAGCTCGTCTACCGGGAGTGGGCCCGGGGAGCTGTTTTTT.

In its sample, this clone was seen once. The chain recombines TRBV29-1 with TRBJ2-3; D is perhaps TRBD1 (5 bases). The CDR3 is made up of 14 amino acids. Trimming shortened V by 1 base and J by 6 bases, and 14 bases separated the two germline ends. The germline V gene has CDR1 SQVTM and CDR2 ANQGSEA. The CDR3 spells CSVEVPRVADTQYF. The CDR3, as DNA: TGCAGCGTTGAAGTTCCCAGGGTCGCCGATACGCAGTATTTT.

J is TRBJ1-4 and V is TRBV4-1; possible D gene TRBD1, 5 bases. The CDR3 extends over 16 amino acids. Germline CDR1 is MGHRA and CDR2 is YSYEKL. V shed 0 bases and J shed 6 bases, with 14 bases lying between them. The CDR3 sequence is CASSQDRRGGDEKLFF. The CDR3 DNA is TGCGCCAGCAGCCAAGATAGGAGGGGAGGGGATGAAAAACTGTTTTTT.

The chain carries TRBV5-6 and TRBJ1-5; TRBD1 matches at 8 bases. Germline assignment: CDR1 SGHDT and CDR2 YYEEEE. This CDR3 has 16 residues. J was trimmed by 6 bases and V by 4 bases; bases with no gene match: 12. The CDR3 nucleotides read TGTGCCAGCAGCCTATCCGGGACAGGAGTCGGTCAGCCCCAGCATTTT. Its protein product is CASSLSGTGVGQPQHF.

This chain uses TRBV25-1 with TRBJ1-6; maybe TRBD1 (5 bases). CDR3 length: 14 amino acids. V was pared by 5 bases and J by 7 bases, with 12 bases between. Germline V gene lookup returns CDR1 MGHDK and CDR2 SYGVNS. The CDR3 loop reads CASSPPGRNSPLHF. The CDR3 coding sequence is TGTGCCAGCAGTCCCCCAGGGCGGAATTCACCCCTCCACTTT. The entire variable domain, with the rest obtained from reference TRBV25-1 and TRBJ1-6, is as follows: EADIYQTPRYLVIGTGKKITLECSQTMGHDKMYWYQQDPGMELHLIHYSYGVNSTEKGDLSSESTVSRIRTEHFPLTLESARPSHTSQYLCASSPPGRNSPLHFGNGTRLTVT.

V and J are TRBV5-6 and TRBJ1-1, with D possibly being TRBD1 (6 bases). The V gene's germline CDR1 is SGHDT and CDR2 YYEEEE. Trimming stripped 4 bases from V and 3 bases from J, with 16 bases between. The CDR3 has 15 amino acids. The DNA of the CDR3 is TGTGCCAGCAGCGACCGGACAGACCTTTACACTGAAGCTTTCTTT. Translation gives CASSDRTDLYTEAFF.

V and J are TRBV2 and TRBJ1-1, with D possibly TRBD1 on 5 matching bases. Deletions cut 6 bases from V and 5 bases from J, with 13 bases between. The CDR3 spans 13 residues. Germline-derived CDR1 and CDR2 are SNHLY and FYNNEI. The CDR3 sequence: CASRLQEPTEAFF. The CDR3 DNA reads TGTGCCAGCAGACTACAGGAACCTACTGAAGCTTTCTTT.

The V call is TRBV4-1, the J call TRBJ1-4; D is ambiguous. This CDR3 is 13 amino acids long. The germline gives CDR1 MGHRA, CDR2 YSYEKL. The V gene lost 6 bases and the J gene lost 0 bases, with 5 bases spanning the gap. The CDR3 protein is CASRSATNEKLFF. Written as DNA, the CDR3 is TGCGCCAGCAGATCAGCAACTAATGAAAAACTGTTTTTT.

The chain carries TRBV19 and TRBJ2-2; weak D call: TRBD1 (7 bases). The V gene's germline CDR1 is LNHDA and CDR2 SQIVND (reference sequence). V was pared by 2 bases and J by 4 bases, with 14 bases between. The CDR3 runs 16 residues. In nucleotides, the CDR3 is TGTGCCAGTAGTATAACACCAGGGGGGCCCACCGGGGAGCTGTTTTTT. Translated: CASSITPGGPTGELFF.

The CDR3 loop reads CASSLEDSLYEQYF. CDR3 coding DNA: TGTGCCAGCAGCTTAGAGGACAGCCTCTACGAGCAGTACTTC. This chain joins TRBV11-3 and TRBJ2-7; a possible D gene is TRBD1 (6 bases). The CDR3 contains 14 residues. The V and J ends lost 0 bases and 3 bases respectively, with 9 bases between them. Germline CDR1 reads SGHNT; CDR2 reads YENEEA.